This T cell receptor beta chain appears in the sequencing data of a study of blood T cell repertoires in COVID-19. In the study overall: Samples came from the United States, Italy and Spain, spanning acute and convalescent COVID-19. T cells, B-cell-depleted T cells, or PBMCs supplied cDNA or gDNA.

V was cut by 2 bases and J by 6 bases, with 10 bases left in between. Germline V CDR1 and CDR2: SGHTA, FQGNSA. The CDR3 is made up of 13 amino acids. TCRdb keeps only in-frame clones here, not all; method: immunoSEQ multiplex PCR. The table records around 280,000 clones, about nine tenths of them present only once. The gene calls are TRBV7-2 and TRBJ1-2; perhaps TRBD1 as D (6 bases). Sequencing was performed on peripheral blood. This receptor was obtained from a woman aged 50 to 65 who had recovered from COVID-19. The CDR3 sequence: CASSLSKGDGYTF. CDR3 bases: TGTGCCAGCAGCTTATCTAAGGGGGATGGCTACACCTTC. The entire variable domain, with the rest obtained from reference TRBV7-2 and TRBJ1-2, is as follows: GAGVSQSPSNKVTEKGKDVELRCDPISGHTALYWYRQSLGQGLEFLIYFQGNSAPDKSGLPSDRFSAERTGGSVSTLTIQRTQQEDSAVYLCASSLSKGDGYTFGSGTRLTVV.